This T cell receptor beta chain was captured by sequencing in a study of blood T cells in healthy people across ages. Overall study: Capturing about one barcoded beta molecule per two T cells was achieved by template switching.

Samples each had at least 6 micrograms of total RNA extracted. This clonotype was detected only a few times. Its antigen is still unknown. Next came a second PCR, run for 7 to 11 cycles, which used a sample-barcoded 5' primer along with a J-beta primer mix. Each CDR3 protein is one row after TCRdb ran MiXCR on the 5' RACE reads. The sample carries about 570,000 distinct CDR3 sequences, roughly 29% recorded once. Study-level results: More naive CD4+ cells and higher diversity were found in long-lived than in aged donors.

This CDR3 has 13 amino acids. Germline V gene sequence: CDR1 SGHAT, CDR2 FQNNGV. Between the trimmed V and J ends, which lost 0 bases and 9 bases, there was a span of 9 bases. Sequencing used blood. The chain carries TRBV11-2 and TRBJ2-1; D remains ambiguous. The clonotype was recovered from a woman in her 70s in good health. The CDR3 is CASSLDSAIEQFF. DNA for the CDR3: TGTGCCAGCAGCTTAGATTCAGCAATTGAGCAGTTCTTC.